One sample yielded the 21 T cell receptor beta chains listed below, sequenced in a study of cytomegalovirus exposure and HLA in healthy donors. PCR used 60 Vbeta primers and 13 Jbeta primers. Method: immunoSEQ multiplex PCR; TCRdb's copy keeps in-frame clones and lacks some. The sample shows about 210,000 clones, 86% of them seen only once. The source material was PBMCs. The origin of the receptors is a woman younger than 45 in good health and CMV-seronegative.

The chain links TRBV6-6 to TRBJ1-4; D unresolved. Trimming removed 5 bases from V and 1 base from J, with 8 bases in between. The CDR3 consists of 14 residues. Per germline, CDR1 MNHNY and CDR2 SVGAGI (reference sequence). The CDR3 here is CASSPSGTNEKLFF. In DNA form, the CDR3 reads TGTGCCAGCAGTCCCTCAGGAACTAATGAAAAACTGTTTTTT.

A single count supports this clone. The rearrangement joins TRBV11-3 to TRBJ2-7; D not resolved. The ends were cut back, 5 bases at V and 0 bases at J, with 5 bases in the middle. This CDR3 spans 12 amino acids. The germline CDR1 and CDR2 sequences are SGHNT and YENEEA. The CDR3 nucleotides are TGTGCCAGCAGCCCGAGCTCCTACGAGCAGTACTTC. Amino acids: CASSPSSYEQYF.

The chain joins TRBV15 to TRBJ1-4; D perhaps matches TRBD1 (5 bases). This CDR3 comprises 16 residues. Germline assignment: CDR1 LNHNV and CDR2 YYDKDF (reference sequence). The germline V and J ends were trimmed by 1 base and 8 bases, with 17 bases remaining between them. The CDR3 DNA reads TGTGCCACCAGCAGAGGTCATGGGCAGGGTGGAGAAAAACTGTTTTTT. Protein: CATSRGHGQGGEKLFF.

This clone appeared a single time. V gene TRBV14 combines with J gene TRBJ2-2; 7 positions agree with TRBD2. The V gene end was trimmed by 2 bases and the J gene end by 7 bases; junction bases not matched to a gene: 1. Germline values: CDR1 SGHDN, CDR2 FVKESK. This CDR3 region has 13 residues. The CDR3: CASSQSGGGELFF. DNA of the CDR3: TGTGCCAGCAGCCAATCGGGGGGCGGGGAGCTGTTTTTT.

The rearrangement uses TRBV19 and TRBJ2-7; D ambiguous. Germline V gives CDR1 LNHDA, CDR2 SQIVND (reference sequence). V shed 5 bases and J shed 7 bases, with 15 bases lying between them. This CDR3 spans 13 amino acids. The CDR3 sequence is CASSSGRVSEQYF. The CDR3 DNA is TGTGCCAGTAGTTCCGGTCGGGTATCTGAGCAGTACTTC.

This clone was found once. This chain connects TRBV4-1 to TRBJ1-4; no definite D call. The germline gives CDR1 MGHRA, CDR2 YSYEKL. Trimming left V 0 bases short and J 8 bases short, with 7 bases between. The CDR3 has 13 amino acids. CDR3 amino acids: CASSQDTEEKLFF. The CDR3 bases are TGCGCCAGCAGCCAAGATACAGAAGAAAAACTGTTTTTT.

J is TRBJ2-1 and V is TRBV5-6, with a tentative D call TRBD1 (6 bases). The CDR3 runs 15 residues. From germline, CDR1 is SGHDT and CDR2 YYEEEE. The V and J ends lost 0 bases and 3 bases respectively, with 10 bases between them. The CDR3 nucleotides read TGTGCCAGCAGCTTGGGCAGGGGAGACTACAATGAGCAGTTCTTC. It encodes CASSLGRGDYNEQFF. The full variable domain, in which reference TRBV5-6 and TRBJ2-1 provide the parts outside the CDR3, is DAGVTQSPTHLIKTRGQQVTLRCSPKSGHDTVSWYQQALGQGPQFIFQYYEEEERQRGNFPDRFSGHQFPNYSSELNVNALLLGDSALYLCASSLGRGDYNEQFFGPGTRLTVL.

The chain joins TRBV5-8 to TRBJ2-1; 8 positions match TRBD2. CDR1 and CDR2 from the germline V gene are SGHTS and YDEGEE. The CDR3 loop spans 15 amino acids. With 1 base clipped from V and 5 bases from J, the junction kept 5 bases outside the gene matches. CDR3 sequence reads: CASSLRGGTHNEQFF. The DNA for the CDR3 is TGTGCCAGCAGCTTGCGCGGGGGGACCCACAATGAGCAGTTCTTC.

The CDR3 DNA sequence: TGTGCCAGCAACGGCGCAGGGCGTTTGACTGAAGCTTTCTTT. Translating it yields CASNGAGRLTEAFF. The chain has TRBV2 and TRBJ1-1, with D possibly TRBD1 on 5 matching bases. Germline-derived CDR1 and CDR2 are SNHLY and FYNNEI. The CDR3 has 14 amino acids. With 7 bases removed from V and 5 bases from J, the gap between germline ends came to 17 bases.

This chain uses TRBV6-5 with TRBJ2-7, with a possible D match to TRBD1 (5 bases). The CDR3 is 11 residues long. V was clipped by 10 bases and J by 4 bases, with 11 bases between them. Germline lookup yields CDR1 MNHEY and CDR2 SVGAGI. CDR3 amino acids: CATKRGYEQYF. In DNA form, the CDR3 reads TGTGCCACCAAAAGGGGATACGAGCAGTACTTC.

This chain connects TRBV5-1 to TRBJ1-5; the D gene is possibly TRBD1 (5 bases). Trimming removed 0 bases from V and 7 bases from J, with 14 bases in between. The CDR3 totals 15 residues. Per germline, CDR1 SGHRS and CDR2 YFSETQ. CDR3 in amino acids: CASSLEGLTRQPQHF. CDR3 nucleotides: TGCGCCAGCAGCTTGGAGGGGTTAACGAGACAGCCCCAGCATTTT.

V and J are TRBV5-4 and TRBJ2-3; D may be TRBD2 (6 bases). CDR1 and CDR2 (germline): SGHNT, YYREEE (reference sequence). The V end lost 2 bases, the J end lost 5 bases, and 12 bases lay between the germline ends. There are 14 residues in the CDR3. The CDR3 spells CASSLAGPLDTQYF. CDR3 in DNA: TGTGCCAGCAGCTTAGCGGGCCCCTTAGATACGCAGTATTTT.

The rearrangement uses TRBV7-9 and TRBJ2-3; 12 nucleotides line up with TRBD2. The CDR3 extends over 16 amino acids. V shed 5 bases, J shed 1 base, and the junction held 4 bases outside the gene matches. The germline V gene encodes CDR1 SEHNR and CDR2 FQNEAQ (reference sequence). The CDR3 coding sequence is TGTGCCAGCAGCACCACTAGCGGGGGGCGCACAGATACGCAGTATTTT. This sequence encodes CASSTTSGGRTDTQYF.

The CDR3 loop reads CASSPGTNEQFF. The CDR3 DNA sequence: TGTGCCAGCTCACCAGGGACAAACGAGCAGTTCTTC. The rearrangement uses TRBV18 and TRBJ2-1; a possible D gene is TRBD1 (6 bases). Trimming removed 2 bases at V and 10 bases at J, with 9 bases between. This CDR3 is built from 12 residues. Per the germline V gene, CDR1 is KGHSH and CDR2 is LQKENI.

The chain has TRBV2 and TRBJ1-1; 9 bases are shared with TRBD1. The ends lost 7 bases at V and 6 bases at J; junction bases unmatched: 9. There are 14 residues in the CDR3. In germline, CDR1 is SNHLY, CDR2 FYNNEI. As DNA, the CDR3 is TGTGCCAGCACCCTACAGGGGGCGGTCGCTGAAGCTTTCTTT. It encodes CASTLQGAVAEAFF.

The V gene is TRBV6-8, the J gene TRBJ2-5; 12 bases are a match to TRBD2. With 1 base clipped from V and 4 bases from J, the junction kept 7 bases outside the gene matches. The CDR3 extends over 17 amino acids. CDR1 is MNHGY and CDR2 is SAAAGT in the germline V gene. Here the CDR3 DNA reads TGTGCCAGCAGTTACTTAGGTCCGGGACTAGCGGGAGAGACCCAGTACTTC. Amino acids: CASSYLGPGLAGETQYF.

V is TRBV19 and J is TRBJ1-5; 8 bases are a match to TRBD1. This CDR3 has 15 amino acids. V gave up 6 bases and J gave up 5 bases; unmatched junction bases: 9. The germline V gene has CDR1 LNHDA and CDR2 SQIVND (reference sequence). The CDR3 DNA follows: TGTGCCAGTAGGATCTCGGACAGGGAGGATCAGCCCCAGCATTTT. Its protein product is CASRISDREDQPQHF.

Here the CDR3 reads CASSRASDRGAEAFF. As DNA, the CDR3 is TGTGCCAGCAGCCGCGCCAGTGACCGCGGCGCTGAAGCTTTCTTT. The chain couples TRBV6-1 to TRBJ1-1; no definite D call. From germline, CDR1 is MNHNS and CDR2 SASEGT. V lost 6 bases and J 6 bases, leaving 20 bases between the germline ends. This CDR3 comprises 15 residues.

This CDR3 is CASSGTGGRWYEQYF. DNA of the CDR3: TGTGCCAGCAGTGGGACAGGGGGCCGTTGGTACGAGCAGTACTTC. This rearrangement joins TRBV6-1 to TRBJ2-7, with 11 bases matching TRBD1. Germline CDR1 reads MNHNS; CDR2 reads SASEGT. V gave up 4 bases and J gave up 4 bases; unmatched junction bases: 6. This CDR3 contains 15 residues.

The V call is TRBV9, the J call TRBJ2-3, with D maybe TRBD2 (5 bases). Germline lookup yields CDR1 SGDLS and CDR2 YYNGEE. V was trimmed by 3 bases and J by 0 bases, leaving 14 bases between them. The CDR3 contains 16 residues. The CDR3 DNA sequence: TGTGCCAGCAGCGGAGGAGCGGAGTCTAGCACAGATACGCAGTATTTT. Protein product: CASSGGAESSTDTQYF.

The rearrangement joins TRBV2 to TRBJ1-2; D ambiguous. This CDR3 is 13 amino acids long. The germline V gene has CDR1 SNHLY and CDR2 FYNNEI. V was pared by 2 bases and J by 0 bases, with 4 bases between. In DNA form, the CDR3 reads TGTGCCAGCAGTGAACTCGCTAACTATGGCTACACCTTC. Translation: CASSELANYGYTF.